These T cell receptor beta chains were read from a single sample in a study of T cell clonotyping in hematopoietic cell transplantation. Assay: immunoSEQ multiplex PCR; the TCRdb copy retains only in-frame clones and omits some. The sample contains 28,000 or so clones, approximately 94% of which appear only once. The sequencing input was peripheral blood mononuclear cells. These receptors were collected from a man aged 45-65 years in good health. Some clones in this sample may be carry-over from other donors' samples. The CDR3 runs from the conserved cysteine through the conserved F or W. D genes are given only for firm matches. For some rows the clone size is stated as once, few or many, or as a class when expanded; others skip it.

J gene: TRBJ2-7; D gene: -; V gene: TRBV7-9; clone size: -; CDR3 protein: CASSSAGAEQYF; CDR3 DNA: TGTGCCAGCAGCTCAGCGGGCGCCGAGCAGTACTTC
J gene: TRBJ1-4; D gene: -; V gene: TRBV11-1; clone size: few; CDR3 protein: CASSLGSTSTNEKLFF; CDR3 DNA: TGTGCCAGCAGCTTAGGGTCCACTTCAACTAATGAAAAACTGTTTTTT
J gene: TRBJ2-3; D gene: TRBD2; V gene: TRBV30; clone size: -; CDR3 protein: CAWSRGGGTDTQYF; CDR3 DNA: TGTGCCTGGAGTCGCGGCGGGGGTACAGATACGCAGTATTTT
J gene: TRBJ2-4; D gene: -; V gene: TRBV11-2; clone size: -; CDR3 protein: CASSGVWGVKNIQYF; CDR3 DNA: TGTGCCAGCAGCGGCGTTTGGGGTGTCAAAAACATTCAGTACTTC
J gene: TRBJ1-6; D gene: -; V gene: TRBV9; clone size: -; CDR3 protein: CASSVDAGPGSPLHF; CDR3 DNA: TGTGCCAGCAGCGTAGACGCAGGGCCAGGTTCACCCCTCCACTTT
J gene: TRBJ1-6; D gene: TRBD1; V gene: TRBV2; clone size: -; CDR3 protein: CASSTGQGGPPLHF; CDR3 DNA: TGTGCCAGCAGTACAGGACAGGGGGGGCCCCCCCTCCACTTT
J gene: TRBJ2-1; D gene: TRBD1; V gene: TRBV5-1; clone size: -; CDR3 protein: CASSLQGASYNEQFF; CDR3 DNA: TGCGCCAGCAGCTTGCAGGGGGCCTCCTACAATGAGCAGTTCTTC
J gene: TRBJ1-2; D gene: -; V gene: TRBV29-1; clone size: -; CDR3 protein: CSVTGGGSLNYGYTF; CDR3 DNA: TGCAGCGTAACCGGGGGAGGATCACTTAACTATGGCTACACCTTC
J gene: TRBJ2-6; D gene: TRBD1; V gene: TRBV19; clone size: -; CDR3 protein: CASSFDRVRANVLTF; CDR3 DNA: TGTGCCAGTAGTTTCGACAGGGTTAGGGCCAACGTCCTGACTTTC
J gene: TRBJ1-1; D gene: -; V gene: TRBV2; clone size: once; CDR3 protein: CASLENTEAFF; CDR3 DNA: TGTGCCTCCTTAGAGAACACTGAAGCTTTCTTT
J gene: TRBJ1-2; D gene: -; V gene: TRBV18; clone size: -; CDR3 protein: CASSSGGINYGYTF; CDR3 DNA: TGTGCCAGCTCGTCGGGAGGAATTAACTATGGCTACACCTTC
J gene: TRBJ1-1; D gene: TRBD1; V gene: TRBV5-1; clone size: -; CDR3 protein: CASSLAGQGGGEAFF; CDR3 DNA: TGCGCCAGCAGCTTGGCCGGACAGGGGGGCGGTGAAGCTTTCTTT
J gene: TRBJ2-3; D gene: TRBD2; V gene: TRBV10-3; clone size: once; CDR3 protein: CAISLAGGTDTQYF; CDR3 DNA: TGTGCCATCAGTCTAGCGGGGGGAACAGATACGCAGTATTTT
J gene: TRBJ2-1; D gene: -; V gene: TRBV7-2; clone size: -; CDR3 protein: CASSSQTGTGYNEQFF; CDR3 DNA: TGTGCCAGCAGCTCACAGACCGGGACGGGGTACAATGAGCAGTTCTTC
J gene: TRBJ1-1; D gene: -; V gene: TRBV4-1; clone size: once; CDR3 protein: CASSQDPQGNTEAFF; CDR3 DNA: TGCGCCAGCAGCCAAGATCCCCAGGGTAACACTGAAGCTTTCTTT
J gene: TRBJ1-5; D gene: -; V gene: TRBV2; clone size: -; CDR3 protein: CASSVLYLSDQPQHF; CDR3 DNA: TGTGCCAGCAGTGTGCTGTATTTGTCGGATCAGCCCCAGCATTTT
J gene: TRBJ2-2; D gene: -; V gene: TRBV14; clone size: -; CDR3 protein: CASSQGTSYTGELFF; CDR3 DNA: TGTGCCAGCAGCCAAGGGACCTCCTACACCGGGGAGCTGTTTTTT
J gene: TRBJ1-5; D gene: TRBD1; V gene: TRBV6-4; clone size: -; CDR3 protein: CASSEDRGPNQPQHF; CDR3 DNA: TGTGCCAGCAGCGAGGACAGGGGGCCCAATCAGCCCCAGCATTTT
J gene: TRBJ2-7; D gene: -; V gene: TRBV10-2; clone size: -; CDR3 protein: CASSESLGGPNYEQYF; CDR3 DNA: TGCGCCAGCAGTGAGTCTCTAGGCGGACCGAACTACGAGCAGTACTTC
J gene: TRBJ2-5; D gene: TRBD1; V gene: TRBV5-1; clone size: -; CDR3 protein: CASARGQQETQYF; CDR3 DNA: TGCGCCAGCGCGAGGGGACAGCAAGAGACCCAGTACTTC
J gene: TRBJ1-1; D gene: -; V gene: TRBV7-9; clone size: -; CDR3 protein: CASSRLYQDAFF; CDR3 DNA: TGTGCCAGCAGCCGTCTCTATCAGGACGCTTTCTTT
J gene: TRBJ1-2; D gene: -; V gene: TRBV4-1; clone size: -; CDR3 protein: CASSSDSYGYTF; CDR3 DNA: TGCGCCAGCAGCTCGGACAGCTATGGCTACACCTTC
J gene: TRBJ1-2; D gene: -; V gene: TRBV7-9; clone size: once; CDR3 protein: CASSLFGSGVYGYTF; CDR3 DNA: TGTGCCAGCAGCTTGTTCGGGTCGGGGGTTTATGGCTACACCTTC
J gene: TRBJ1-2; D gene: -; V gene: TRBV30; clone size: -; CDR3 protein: CAWSVRYGYTF; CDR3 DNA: TGTGCCTGGAGTGTACGGTATGGCTACACCTTC
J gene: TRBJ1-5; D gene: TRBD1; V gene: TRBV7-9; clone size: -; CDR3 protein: CASSPQTGNQPQHF; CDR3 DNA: TGTGCCAGCAGCCCTCAGACAGGGAATCAGCCCCAGCATTTT
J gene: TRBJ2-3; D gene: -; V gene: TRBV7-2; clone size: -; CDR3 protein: CASSSTRRDTQYF; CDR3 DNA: TGTGCCAGCAGCTCTACTAGAAGGGATACGCAGTATTTT
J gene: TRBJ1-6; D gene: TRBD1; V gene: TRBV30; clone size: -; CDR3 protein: CAWSDLTGRNSPLHF; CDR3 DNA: TGTGCCTGGAGTGACTTGACAGGGAGGAATTCACCCCTCCACTTT
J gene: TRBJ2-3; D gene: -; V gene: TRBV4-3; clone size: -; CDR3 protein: CASSQDVGIDSTDTQYF; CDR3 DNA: TGCGCCAGCAGCCAAGACGTGGGGATAGACAGCACAGATACGCAGTATTTT
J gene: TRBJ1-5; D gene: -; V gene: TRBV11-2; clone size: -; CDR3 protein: CASSLGTTNNQPQHF; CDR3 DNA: TGTGCCAGCAGCTTAGGGACAACCAACAATCAGCCCCAGCATTTT
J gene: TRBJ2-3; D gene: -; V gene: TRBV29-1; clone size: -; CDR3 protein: CSPGGGSTDTQYF; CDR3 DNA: TGCAGCCCCGGTGGGGGCTCCACAGATACGCAGTATTTT
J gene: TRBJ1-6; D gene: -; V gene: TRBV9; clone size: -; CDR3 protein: CASSVEPESPLHF; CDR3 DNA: TGTGCCAGCAGCGTAGAGCCTGAAAGTCCCCTCCACTTT
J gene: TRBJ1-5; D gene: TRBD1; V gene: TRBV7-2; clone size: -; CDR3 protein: CASSLASFTGGLSNQPQHF; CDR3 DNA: TGTGCCAGCAGCTTAGCGAGCTTTACAGGGGGATTAAGCAATCAGCCCCAGCATTTT
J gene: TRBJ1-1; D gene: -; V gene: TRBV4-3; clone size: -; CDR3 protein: CASSQNKDTEAFF; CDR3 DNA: TGCGCCAGCAGCCAAAACAAGGACACTGAAGCTTTCTTT
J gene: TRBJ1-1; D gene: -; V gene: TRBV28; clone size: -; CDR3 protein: CASSLPGVFTEAFF; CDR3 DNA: TGTGCCAGCAGTTTACCAGGGGTGTTCACTGAAGCTTTCTTT
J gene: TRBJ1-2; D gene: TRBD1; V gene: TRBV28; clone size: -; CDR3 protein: CASSLTRGRNYGYTF; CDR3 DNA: TGTGCCAGCAGTTTAACCAGGGGGCGGAACTATGGCTACACCTTC
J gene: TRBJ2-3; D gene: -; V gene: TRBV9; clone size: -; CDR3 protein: CASSAQAMSTDTQYF; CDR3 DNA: TGTGCCAGCAGCGCGCAGGCTATGAGCACAGATACGCAGTATTTT
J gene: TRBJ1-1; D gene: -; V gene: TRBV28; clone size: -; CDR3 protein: CASSFPGSAEAFF; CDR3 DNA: TGTGCCAGCAGTTTCCCCGGATCGGCTGAAGCTTTCTTT
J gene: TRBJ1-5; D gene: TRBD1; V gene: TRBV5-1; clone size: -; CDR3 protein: CASSLETGGGQPQHF; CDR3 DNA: TGCGCCAGCAGCTTGGAAACAGGGGGCGGCCAGCCCCAGCATTTT
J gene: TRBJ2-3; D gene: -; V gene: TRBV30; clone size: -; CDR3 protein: CAWSVEGSSADTQYF; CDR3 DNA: TGTGCCTGGAGTGTAGAAGGTAGCAGCGCAGATACGCAGTATTTT
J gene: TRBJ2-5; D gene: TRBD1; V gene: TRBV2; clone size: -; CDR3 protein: CASGTGRRGETQYF; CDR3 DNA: TGTGCCAGCGGGACAGGGCGAAGAGGAGAGACCCAGTACTTC
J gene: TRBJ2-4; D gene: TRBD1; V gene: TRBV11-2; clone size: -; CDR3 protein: CASSEQGAKNIQYF; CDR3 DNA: TGTGCCAGCAGCGAACAGGGGGCCAAAAACATTCAGTACTTC
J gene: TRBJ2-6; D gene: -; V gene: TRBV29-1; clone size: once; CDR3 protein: CSVEEVTGRKTF; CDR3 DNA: TGCAGCGTTGAGGAAGTAACAGGGAGAAAGACTTTC
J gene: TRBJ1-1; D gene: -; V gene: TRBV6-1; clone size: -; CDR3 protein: CASSEAGWFSEAFF; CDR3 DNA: TGTGCCAGCAGTGAAGCAGGGTGGTTTAGTGAAGCTTTCTTT
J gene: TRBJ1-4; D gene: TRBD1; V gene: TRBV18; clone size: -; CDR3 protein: CASSPLQGRTNEKLFF; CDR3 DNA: TGTGCCAGCTCACCCCTACAGGGGAGGACTAATGAAAAACTGTTTTTT
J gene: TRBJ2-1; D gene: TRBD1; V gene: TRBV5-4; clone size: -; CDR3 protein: CASSSPPGQGTDEQFF; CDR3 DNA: TGTGCCAGCAGCTCCCCTCCGGGACAGGGTACCGATGAGCAGTTCTTC
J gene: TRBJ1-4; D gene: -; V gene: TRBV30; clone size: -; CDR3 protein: CAWSFGGREKLFF; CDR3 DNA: TGTGCCTGGAGTTTCGGAGGTCGTGAAAAACTGTTTTTT
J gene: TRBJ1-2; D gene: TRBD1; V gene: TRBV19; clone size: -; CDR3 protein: CASSDRASGGYTF; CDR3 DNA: TGTGCCAGTAGCGACAGGGCGTCGGGTGGCTACACCTTC
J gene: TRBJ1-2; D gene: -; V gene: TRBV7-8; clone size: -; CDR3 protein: CASSLERVNFYGYTF; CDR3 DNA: TGTGCCAGCAGCTTAGAAAGGGTCAATTTCTATGGCTACACCTTC
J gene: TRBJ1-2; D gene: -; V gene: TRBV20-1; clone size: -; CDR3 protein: CSAPENYGYTF; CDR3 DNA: TGCAGTGCACCAGAGAACTATGGCTACACCTTC
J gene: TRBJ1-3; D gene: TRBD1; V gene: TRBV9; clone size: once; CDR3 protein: CASSPGQVSGNTIYF; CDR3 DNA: TGTGCCAGCAGCCCGGGACAGGTCTCTGGAAACACCATATATTTT
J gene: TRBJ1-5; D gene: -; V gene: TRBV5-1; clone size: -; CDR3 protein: CASSISGYSNQPQHF; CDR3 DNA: TGCGCCAGCAGCATATCAGGATATAGCAATCAGCCCCAGCATTTT
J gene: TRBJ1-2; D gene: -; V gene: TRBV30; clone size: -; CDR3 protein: CAWSAPTHYGYTF; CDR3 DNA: TGTGCCTGGAGTGCCCCCACACACTATGGCTACACCTTC
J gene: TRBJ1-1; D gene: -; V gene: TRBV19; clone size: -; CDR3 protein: CASSLQGHTEAFF; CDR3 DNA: TGTGCCAGTAGTCTACAGGGTCACACTGAAGCTTTCTTT
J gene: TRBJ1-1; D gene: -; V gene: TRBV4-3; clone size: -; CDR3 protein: CASSQDTAPNTEAFF; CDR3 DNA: TGCGCCAGCAGCCAAGATACAGCGCCGAACACTGAAGCTTTCTTT